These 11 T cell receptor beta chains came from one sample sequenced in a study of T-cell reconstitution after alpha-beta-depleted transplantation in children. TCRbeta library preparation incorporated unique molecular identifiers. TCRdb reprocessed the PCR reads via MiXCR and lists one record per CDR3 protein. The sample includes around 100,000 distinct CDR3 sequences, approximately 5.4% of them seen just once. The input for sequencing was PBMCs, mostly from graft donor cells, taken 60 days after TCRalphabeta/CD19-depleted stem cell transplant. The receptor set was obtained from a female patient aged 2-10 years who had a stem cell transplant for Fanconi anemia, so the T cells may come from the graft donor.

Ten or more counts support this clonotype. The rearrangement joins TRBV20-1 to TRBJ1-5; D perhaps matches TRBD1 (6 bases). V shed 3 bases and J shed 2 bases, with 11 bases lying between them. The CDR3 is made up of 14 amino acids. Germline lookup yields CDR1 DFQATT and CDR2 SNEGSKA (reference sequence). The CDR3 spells CSASLDSGNQPQHF. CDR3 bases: TGCAGTGCTAGCCTGGACAGCGGCAATCAGCCCCAGCATTTT.

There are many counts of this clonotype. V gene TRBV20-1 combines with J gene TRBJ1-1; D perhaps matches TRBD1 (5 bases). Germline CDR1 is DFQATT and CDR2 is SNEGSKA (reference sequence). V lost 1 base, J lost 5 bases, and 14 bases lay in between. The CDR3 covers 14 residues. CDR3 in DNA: TGCAGTGCTAGAGGGGTGCGGGGGAGGACTGAAGCTTTCTTT. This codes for CSARGVRGRTEAFF.

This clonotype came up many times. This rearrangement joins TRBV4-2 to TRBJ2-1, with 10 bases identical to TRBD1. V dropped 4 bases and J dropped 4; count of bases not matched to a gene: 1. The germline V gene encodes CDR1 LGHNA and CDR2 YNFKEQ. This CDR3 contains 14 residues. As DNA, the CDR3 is TGTGCCAGCAGCCCGGGACAGGGGTACAATGAGCAGTTCTTC. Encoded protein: CASSPGQGYNEQFF.

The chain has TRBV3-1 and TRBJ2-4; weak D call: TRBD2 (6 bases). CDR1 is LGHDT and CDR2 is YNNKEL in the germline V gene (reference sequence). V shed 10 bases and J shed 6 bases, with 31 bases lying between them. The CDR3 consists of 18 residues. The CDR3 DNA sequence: TGTGCCATCTGTTTTCATCTAGCGTGGGTCAGTTCACCAAACATTCAGTACTTC. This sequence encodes CAICFHLAWVSSPNIQYF.

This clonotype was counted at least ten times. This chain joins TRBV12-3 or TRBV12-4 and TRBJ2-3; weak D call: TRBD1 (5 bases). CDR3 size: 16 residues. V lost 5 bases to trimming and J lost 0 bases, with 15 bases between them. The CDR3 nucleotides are TGTGCCAGCAGTCCGAGTAGACAGCCGAGCACAGATACGCAGTATTTT. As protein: CASSPSRQPSTDTQYF.

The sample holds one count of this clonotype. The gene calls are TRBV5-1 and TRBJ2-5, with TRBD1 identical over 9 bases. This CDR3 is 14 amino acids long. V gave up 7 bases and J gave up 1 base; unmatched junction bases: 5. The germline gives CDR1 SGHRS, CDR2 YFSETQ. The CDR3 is CASSGTGFQETQYF. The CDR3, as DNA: TGCGCCAGCTCCGGGACAGGGTTCCAAGAGACCCAGTACTTC.

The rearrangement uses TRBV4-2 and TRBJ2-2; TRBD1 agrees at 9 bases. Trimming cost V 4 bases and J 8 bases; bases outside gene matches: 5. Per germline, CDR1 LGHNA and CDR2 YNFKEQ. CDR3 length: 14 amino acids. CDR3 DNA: TGTGCCAGCAGCCGGACAGGGGCTTCAGGGGAGCTGTTTTTT. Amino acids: CASSRTGASGELFF.

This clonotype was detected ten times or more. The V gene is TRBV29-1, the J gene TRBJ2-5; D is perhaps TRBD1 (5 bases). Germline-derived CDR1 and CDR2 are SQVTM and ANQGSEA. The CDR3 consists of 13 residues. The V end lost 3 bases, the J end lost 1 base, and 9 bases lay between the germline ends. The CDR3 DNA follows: TGCAGCGTTGATCTCCAGGGCCAAGAGACCCAGTACTTC. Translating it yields CSVDLQGQETQYF.

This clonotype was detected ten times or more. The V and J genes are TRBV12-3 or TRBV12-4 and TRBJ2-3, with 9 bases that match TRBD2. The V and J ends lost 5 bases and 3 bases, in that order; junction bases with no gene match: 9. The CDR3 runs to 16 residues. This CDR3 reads CASSPIQSGRTDTQYF. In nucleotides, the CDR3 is TGTGCCAGCAGTCCCATACAGAGCGGGAGGACAGATACGCAGTATTTT.

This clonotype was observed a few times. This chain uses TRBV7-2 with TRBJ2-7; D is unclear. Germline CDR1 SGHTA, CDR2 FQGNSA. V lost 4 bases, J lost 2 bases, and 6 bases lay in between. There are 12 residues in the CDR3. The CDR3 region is CASSSLTYEQYF. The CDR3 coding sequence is TGTGCCAGCAGCTCCCTGACCTACGAGCAGTACTTC.

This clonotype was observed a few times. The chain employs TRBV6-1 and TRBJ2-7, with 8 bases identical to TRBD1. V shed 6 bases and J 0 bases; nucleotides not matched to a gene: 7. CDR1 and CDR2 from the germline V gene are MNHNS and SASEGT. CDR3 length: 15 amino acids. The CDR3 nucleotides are TGTGCCAGCAGCTCGACAGGGGAGATCTCCTACGAGCAGTACTTC. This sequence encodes CASSSTGEISYEQYF.